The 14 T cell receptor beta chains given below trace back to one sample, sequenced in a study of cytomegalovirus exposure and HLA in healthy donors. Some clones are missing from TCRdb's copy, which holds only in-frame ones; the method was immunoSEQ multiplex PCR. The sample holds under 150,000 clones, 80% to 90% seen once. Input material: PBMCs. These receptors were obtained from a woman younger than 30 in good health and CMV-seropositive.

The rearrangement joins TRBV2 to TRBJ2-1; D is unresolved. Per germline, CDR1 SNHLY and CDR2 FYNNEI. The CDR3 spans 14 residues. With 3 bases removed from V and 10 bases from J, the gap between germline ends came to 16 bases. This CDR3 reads CASSDLPGRGEQFF. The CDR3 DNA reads TGTGCCAGCAGTGACCTCCCCGGTAGAGGAGAGCAGTTCTTC.

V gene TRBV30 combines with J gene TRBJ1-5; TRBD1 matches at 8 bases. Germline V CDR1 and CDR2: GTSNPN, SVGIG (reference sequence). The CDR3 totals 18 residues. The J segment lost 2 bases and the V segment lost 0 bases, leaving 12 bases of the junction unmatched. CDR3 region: CAWSVRLVAGGRNQPQHF. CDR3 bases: TGTGCCTGGAGTGTACGGTTGGTGGCAGGGGGCCGCAATCAGCCCCAGCATTTT.

In nucleotides, the CDR3 is TGTGCAAGTCGCCCGCTCCCGACTAGCGGGACTAACACCGGGGAGCTGTTTTTT. Translation gives CASRPLPTSGTNTGELFF. This chain connects TRBV12-2 to TRBJ2-2; TRBD2, the D gene given by the table, was not confirmed from the DNA. TRBV12-2 is termed a pseudogene. This CDR3 has 18 residues.

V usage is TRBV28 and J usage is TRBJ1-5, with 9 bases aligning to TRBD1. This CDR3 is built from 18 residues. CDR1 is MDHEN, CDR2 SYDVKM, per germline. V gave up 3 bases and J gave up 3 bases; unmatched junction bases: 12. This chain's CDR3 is CASSFSYPRTGVNQPQHF. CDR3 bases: TGTGCCAGCAGTTTCTCATACCCCCGGACAGGGGTCAATCAGCCCCAGCATTTT.

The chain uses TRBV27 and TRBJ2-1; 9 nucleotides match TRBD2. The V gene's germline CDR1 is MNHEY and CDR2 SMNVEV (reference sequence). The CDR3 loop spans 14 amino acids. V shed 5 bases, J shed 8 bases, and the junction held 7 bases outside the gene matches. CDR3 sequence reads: CASSPGTSLHEQFF. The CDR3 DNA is TGTGCCAGCAGTCCTGGGACTAGCTTACATGAGCAGTTCTTC.

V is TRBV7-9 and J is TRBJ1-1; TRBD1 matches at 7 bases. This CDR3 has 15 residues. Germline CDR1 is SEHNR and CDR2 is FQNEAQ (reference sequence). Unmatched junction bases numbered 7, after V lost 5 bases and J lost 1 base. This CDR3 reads CASSPPGQANTEAFF. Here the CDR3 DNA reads TGTGCCAGCAGCCCCCCCGGACAGGCGAACACTGAAGCTTTCTTT.

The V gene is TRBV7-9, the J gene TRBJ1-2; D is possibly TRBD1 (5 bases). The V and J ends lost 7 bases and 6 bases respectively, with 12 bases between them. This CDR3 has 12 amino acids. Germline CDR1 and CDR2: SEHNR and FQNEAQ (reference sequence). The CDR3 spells CASNRGNHGYTF. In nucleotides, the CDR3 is TGTGCCAGCAACCGGGGGAACCATGGCTACACCTTC. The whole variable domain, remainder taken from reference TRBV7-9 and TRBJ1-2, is DTGVSQNPRHKITKRGQNVTFRCDPISEHNRLYWYRQTLGQGPEFLTYFQNEAQLEKSRLLSDRFSAERPKGSFSTLEIQRTEQGDSAMYLCASNRGNHGYTFGSGTRLTVV.

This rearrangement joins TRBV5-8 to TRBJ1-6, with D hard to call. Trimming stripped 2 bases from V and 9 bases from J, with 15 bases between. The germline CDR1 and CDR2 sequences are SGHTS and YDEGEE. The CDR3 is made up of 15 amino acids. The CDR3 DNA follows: TGTGCCAGCAGCTTTCAAACAGCCATACCTTCACCCCTCCACTTT. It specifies CASSFQTAIPSPLHF.

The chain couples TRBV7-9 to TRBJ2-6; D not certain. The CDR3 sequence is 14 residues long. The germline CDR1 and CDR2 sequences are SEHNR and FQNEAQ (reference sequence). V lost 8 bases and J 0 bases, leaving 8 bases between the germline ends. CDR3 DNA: TGTGCCAGCCCCCCCTACTCTGGGGCCAACGTCCTGACTTTC. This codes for CASPPYSGANVLTF.

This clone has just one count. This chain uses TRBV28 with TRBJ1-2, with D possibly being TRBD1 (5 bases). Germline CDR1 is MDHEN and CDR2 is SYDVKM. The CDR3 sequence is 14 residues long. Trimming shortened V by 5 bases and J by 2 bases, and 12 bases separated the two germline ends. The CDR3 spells CASSLGTANYGYTF. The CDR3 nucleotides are TGTGCCAGCAGTCTCGGGACTGCCAACTATGGCTACACCTTC.

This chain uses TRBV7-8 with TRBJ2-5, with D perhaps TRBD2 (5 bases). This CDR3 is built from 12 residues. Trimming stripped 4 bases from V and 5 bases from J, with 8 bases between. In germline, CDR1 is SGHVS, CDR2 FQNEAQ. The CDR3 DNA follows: TGTGCCAGCAGCTATGAGCGGGAGACCCAGTACTTC. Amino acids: CASSYERETQYF.

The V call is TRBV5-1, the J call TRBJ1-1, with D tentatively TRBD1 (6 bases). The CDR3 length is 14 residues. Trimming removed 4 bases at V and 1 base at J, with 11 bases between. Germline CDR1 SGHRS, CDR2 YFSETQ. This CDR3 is CASSEGGGNTEAFF. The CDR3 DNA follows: TGCGCCAGCAGCGAGGGAGGGGGGAACACTGAAGCTTTCTTT.

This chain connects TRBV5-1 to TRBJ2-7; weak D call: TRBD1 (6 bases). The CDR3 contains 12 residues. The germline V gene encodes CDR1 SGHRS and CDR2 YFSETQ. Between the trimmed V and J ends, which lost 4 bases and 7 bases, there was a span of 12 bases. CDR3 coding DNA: TGCGCCAGCAGCCAGAACAGGGCAGAGCAGTACTTC. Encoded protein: CASSQNRAEQYF.

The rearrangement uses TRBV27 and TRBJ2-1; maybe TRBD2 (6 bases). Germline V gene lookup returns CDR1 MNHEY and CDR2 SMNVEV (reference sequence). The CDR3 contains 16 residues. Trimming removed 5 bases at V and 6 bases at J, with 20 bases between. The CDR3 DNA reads TGTGCCAGCAGTACCCCCGGGACTCCCCCCTCCAATGAGCAGTTCTTC. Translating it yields CASSTPGTPPSNEQFF.